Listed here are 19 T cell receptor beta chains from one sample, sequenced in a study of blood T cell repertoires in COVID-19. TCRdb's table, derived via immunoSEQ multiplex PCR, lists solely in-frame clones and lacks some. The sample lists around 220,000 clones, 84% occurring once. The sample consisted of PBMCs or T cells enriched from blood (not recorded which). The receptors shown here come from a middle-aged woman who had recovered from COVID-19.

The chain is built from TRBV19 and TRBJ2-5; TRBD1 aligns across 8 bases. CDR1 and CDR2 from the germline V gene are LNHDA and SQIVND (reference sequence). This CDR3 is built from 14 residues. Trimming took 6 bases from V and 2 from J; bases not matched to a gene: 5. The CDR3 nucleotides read TGTGCCAGTAGGGCGGACAGGGATCAAGAGACCCAGTACTTC. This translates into CASRADRDQETQYF.

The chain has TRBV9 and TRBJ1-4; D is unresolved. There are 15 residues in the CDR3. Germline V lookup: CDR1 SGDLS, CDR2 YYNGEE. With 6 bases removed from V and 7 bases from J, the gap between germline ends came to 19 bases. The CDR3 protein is CASTPSGSALEKLFF. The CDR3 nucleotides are TGTGCCAGCACCCCGTCCGGGTCAGCCCTTGAAAAACTGTTTTTT. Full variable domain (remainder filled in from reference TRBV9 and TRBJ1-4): DSGVTQTPKHLITATGQRVTLRCSPRSGDLSVYWYQQSLDQGLQFLIQYYNGEERAKGNILERFSAQQFPDLHSELNLSSLELGDSALYFCASTPSGSALEKLFFGSGTQLSVL.

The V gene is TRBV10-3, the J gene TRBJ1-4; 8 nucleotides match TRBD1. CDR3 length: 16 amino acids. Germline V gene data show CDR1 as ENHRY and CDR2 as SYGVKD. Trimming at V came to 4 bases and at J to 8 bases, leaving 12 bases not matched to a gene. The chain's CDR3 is CAISALAGTGTEKLFF. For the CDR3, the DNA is TGTGCCATCAGTGCTCTGGCCGGGACAGGCACCGAAAAACTGTTTTTT.

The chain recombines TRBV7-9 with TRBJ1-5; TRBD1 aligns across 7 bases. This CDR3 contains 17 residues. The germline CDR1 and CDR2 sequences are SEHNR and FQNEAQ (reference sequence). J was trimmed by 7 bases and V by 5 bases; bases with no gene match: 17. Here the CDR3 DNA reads TGTGCCAGCAGCACCGGTGGCGTCCGACAGGGAAACCAGCCCCAGCATTTT. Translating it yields CASSTGGVRQGNQPQHF.

The CDR3 region has the DNA TGTGCCAGCAGCGCGAATCAGGGTGGATATGGCTACACCTTC. Translation: CASSANQGGYGYTF. The chain recombines TRBV9 with TRBJ1-2, with D tentatively TRBD1 (5 bases). The CDR3 is 14 residues long. Between the trimmed V and J ends, which lost 3 bases and 5 bases, there was a span of 14 bases. CDR1 is SGDLS, CDR2 YYNGEE, per germline.

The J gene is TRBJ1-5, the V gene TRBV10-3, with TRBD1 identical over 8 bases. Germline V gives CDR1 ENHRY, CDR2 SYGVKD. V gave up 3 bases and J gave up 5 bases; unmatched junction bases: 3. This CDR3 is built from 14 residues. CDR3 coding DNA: TGTGCCATCAGTGAACCAGGGGGCTATCAGCCCCAGCATTTT. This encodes CAISEPGGYQPQHF.

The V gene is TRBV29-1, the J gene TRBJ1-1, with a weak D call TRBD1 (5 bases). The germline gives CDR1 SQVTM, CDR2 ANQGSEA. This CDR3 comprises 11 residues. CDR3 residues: CSTKDGHEAFF. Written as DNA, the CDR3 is TGCAGTACGAAGGACGGACATGAAGCTTTCTTT.

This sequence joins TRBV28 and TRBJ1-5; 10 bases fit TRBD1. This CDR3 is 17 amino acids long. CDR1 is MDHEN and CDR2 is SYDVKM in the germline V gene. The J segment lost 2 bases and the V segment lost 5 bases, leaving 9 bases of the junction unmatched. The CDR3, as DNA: TGTGCCAGCAGTCCCGGGGACAGGGGAGGTGGCAATCAGCCCCAGCATTTT. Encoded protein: CASSPGDRGGGNQPQHF. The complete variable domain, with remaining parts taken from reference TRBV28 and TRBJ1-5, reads DVKVTQSSRYLVKRTGEKVFLECVQDMDHENMFWYRQDPGLGLRLIYFSYDVKMKEKGDIPEGYSVSREKKERFSLILESASTNQTSMYLCASSPGDRGGGNQPQHFGDGTRLSIL.

CDR3 nucleotide sequence: TGTGCCAGCAGCCAAGATTACAGGGCCCTCCACTTT. It yields the protein CASSQDYRALHF. The chain recombines TRBV3-1 (or the pseudogene TRBV3-2) with TRBJ1-6, with D possibly matching TRBD1 (6 bases). Germline-derived CDR1 and CDR2 are LGHDT and YNNKEL (reference sequence). The CDR3 consists of 12 residues. V gave up 0 bases and J gave up 14 bases, with 8 bases separating them.

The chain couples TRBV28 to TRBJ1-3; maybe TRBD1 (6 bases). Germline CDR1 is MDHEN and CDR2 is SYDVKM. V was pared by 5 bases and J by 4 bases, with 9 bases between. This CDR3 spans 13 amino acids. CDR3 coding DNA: TGTGCCAGCAGTGTAGACAGGGGAAACACCATATATTTT. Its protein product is CASSVDRGNTIYF.

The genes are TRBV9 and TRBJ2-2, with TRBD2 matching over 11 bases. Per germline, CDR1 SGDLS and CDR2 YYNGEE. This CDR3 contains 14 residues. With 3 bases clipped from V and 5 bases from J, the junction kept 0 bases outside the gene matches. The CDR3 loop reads CASSGLAGTGELFF. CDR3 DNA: TGTGCCAGCAGCGGACTAGCGGGAACCGGGGAGCTGTTTTTT. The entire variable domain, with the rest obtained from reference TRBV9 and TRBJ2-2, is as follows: DSGVTQTPKHLITATGQRVTLRCSPRSGDLSVYWYQQSLDQGLQFLIQYYNGEERAKGNILERFSAQQFPDLHSELNLSSLELGDSALYFCASSGLAGTGELFFGEGSRLTVL.

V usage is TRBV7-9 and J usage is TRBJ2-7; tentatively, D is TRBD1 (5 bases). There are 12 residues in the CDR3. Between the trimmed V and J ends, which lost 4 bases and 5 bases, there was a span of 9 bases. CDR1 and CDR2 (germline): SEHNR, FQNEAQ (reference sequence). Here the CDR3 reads CASSSQGHEQYV. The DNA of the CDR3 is TGTGCCAGCAGCTCCCAGGGCCACGAGCAGTACGTC.

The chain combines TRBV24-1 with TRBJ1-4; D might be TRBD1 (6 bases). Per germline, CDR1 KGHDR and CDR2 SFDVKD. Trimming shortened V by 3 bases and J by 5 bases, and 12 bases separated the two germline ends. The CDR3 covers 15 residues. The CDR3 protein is CATSDPRQANEKLFF. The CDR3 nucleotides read TGTGCCACCAGTGATCCCCGACAGGCAAATGAAAAACTGTTTTTT.

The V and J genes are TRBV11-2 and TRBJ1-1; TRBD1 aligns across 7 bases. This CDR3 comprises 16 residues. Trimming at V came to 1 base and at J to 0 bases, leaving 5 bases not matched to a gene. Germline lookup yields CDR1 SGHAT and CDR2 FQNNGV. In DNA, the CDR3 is TGTGCCAGCAGCTTAGGGGACAGCCGAATGAACACTGAAGCTTTCTTT. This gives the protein CASSLGDSRMNTEAFF.

CDR3 region: CASSFGGTASYEQYF. The CDR3 region has the DNA TGTGCCAGCAGTTTTGGCGGGACTGCCTCCTACGAGCAGTACTTC. This chain connects TRBV28 to TRBJ2-7; a weak D match, TRBD2 (6 bases). This CDR3 spans 15 amino acids. Germline lookup yields CDR1 MDHEN and CDR2 SYDVKM. V was cut by 3 bases and J by 0 bases, with 12 bases left in between. The variable domain in full, with the rest retrieved from reference TRBV28 and TRBJ2-7, is DVKVTQSSRYLVKRTGEKVFLECVQDMDHENMFWYRQDPGLGLRLIYFSYDVKMKEKGDIPEGYSVSREKKERFSLILESASTNQTSMYLCASSFGGTASYEQYFGPGTRLTVT.

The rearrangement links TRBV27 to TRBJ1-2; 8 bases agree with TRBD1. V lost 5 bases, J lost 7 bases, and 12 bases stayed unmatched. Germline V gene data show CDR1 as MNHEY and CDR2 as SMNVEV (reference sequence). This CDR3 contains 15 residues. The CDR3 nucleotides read TGTGCCAGCAGTGCCAGAGGACAGGGAAGGGTTGGCTACACCTTC. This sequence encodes CASSARGQGRVGYTF.

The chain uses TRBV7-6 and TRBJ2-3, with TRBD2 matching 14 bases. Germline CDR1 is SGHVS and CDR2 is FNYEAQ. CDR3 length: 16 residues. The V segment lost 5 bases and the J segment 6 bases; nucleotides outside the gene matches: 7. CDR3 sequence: CASSRRLAGGGDTQYF. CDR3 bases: TGTGCCAGCAGCCGACGACTAGCGGGAGGGGGTGATACGCAGTATTTT.

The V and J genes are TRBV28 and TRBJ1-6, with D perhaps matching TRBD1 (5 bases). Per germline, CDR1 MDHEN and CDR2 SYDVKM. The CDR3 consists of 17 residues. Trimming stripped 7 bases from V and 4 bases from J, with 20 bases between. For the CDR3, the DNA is TGTGCCAGCAACTTACAGGCCGGCGTAGGATATAATTCACCCCTCCACTTT. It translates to CASNLQAGVGYNSPLHF.

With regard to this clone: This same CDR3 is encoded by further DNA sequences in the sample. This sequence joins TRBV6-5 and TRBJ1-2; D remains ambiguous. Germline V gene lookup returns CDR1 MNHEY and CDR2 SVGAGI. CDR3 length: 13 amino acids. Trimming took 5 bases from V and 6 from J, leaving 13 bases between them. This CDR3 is CASSPAGGDGYTF. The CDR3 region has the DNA TGTGCCAGCAGTCCCGCCGGAGGAGATGGCTACACCTTC.